This T cell receptor beta chain was obtained from a study of post-analysis software for immune sequencing data. At the level of the study: The cohort encompassed relapsing-remitting, secondary progressive and progressive-relapsing multiple sclerosis disease courses.

This CDR3 comprises 14 residues. Trimming stripped 3 bases from V and 2 bases from J, with 11 bases between. Germline CDR1 and CDR2: SGHRS and YFSETQ. This clonotype showed up just a few times. Its antigen is as yet unknown. Study-wide results and caveats: Clustering by F measure revealed strong co-clustering among samples prepared together in one batch. Controls showed lower frequencies than patients for roughly five TRBV segments, and TRBV5-6, TRBV5-1 and TRBV20-1 were among these. Multiple sclerosis patients had significantly lower normalized Chao1 diversity than controls.

Unique molecular identifiers had been added to the TCR beta cDNA libraries. TCRdb re-derived calls from the PCR reads in MiXCR, one entry per CDR3 protein. This sample has 750,000 to 950,000 distinct CDR3 sequences, with around 50% found just once. The rearrangement links TRBV5-1 to TRBJ2-5; the D gene could be TRBD1 or TRBD2 (6 bases each). The source of this sequence is a girl aged 10 to 17 with multiple sclerosis. Sequenced input: blood. In DNA form, the CDR3 reads TGCGCCAGCAGCTCCCGGGGGCAACAAGAGACCCAGTACTTC. Translated: CASSSRGQQETQYF.